This TCR beta chain was sequenced for a study of neurological immune-mediated disorders. With 10-nucleotide random UMIs, 5'RACE was used to make the cDNA. TCRdb passed the 5' RACE reads through MiXCR, listing each CDR3 protein once. The table shows nearly 60,000 distinct CDR3 sequences, with 3.5% occurring only once. The CDR3 totals 12 residues. Germline V lookup: CDR1 SQVTM, CDR2 ANQGSEA. V lost 4 bases and J lost 1, with 6 bases in between. This clonotype has a count of ten or more. Its antigen is not identified. Broader study findings: TCR clonal expansion peaked in HTLV-1-associated myelopathy patients and was lowest in multiple sclerosis patients.

J is TRBJ2-3 and V is TRBV29-1; no clear D gene. This clonotype was sampled from a woman aged 30 to 39 with multiple sclerosis. Material for sequencing was PBMCs. The CDR3 DNA reads TGCAGCGTTGGGCTAGGCACAGATACGCAGTATTTT. It is translated as CSVGLGTDTQYF.